These 29 T cell receptor beta chains originate from one sample sequenced in a study of blood T cell repertoires in COVID-19 (dated by TCRdb to about 2020). The method behind the library was the immunoSEQ multiplex PCR assay. TCRdb obtained this table from immuneACCESS and retained in-frame rearrangements with V and J assigned. These tables miss some clones; where compared with another copy, unresolved V genes account for less than half of the shortfall, and the remainder is unexplained. In all, the sample holds roughly 170,000 clones, and about four fifths of those were seen once. Of the sample, more than 7.5% is held by the ten largest clones. The sample comprised peripheral blood. Receptors originate from a man in his forties who had recovered from COVID-19.

The chain uses TRBV2 and TRBJ1-5, with a tentative D call TRBD1 (6 bases). The V gene's germline CDR1 is SNHLY and CDR2 FYNNEI. The germline V and J ends were trimmed by 7 bases and 2 bases, with 6 bases remaining between them. There are 12 residues in the CDR3. The CDR3: CASTGGNQPQHF. Here the CDR3 DNA reads TGTGCCAGCACAGGGGGCAATCAGCCCCAGCATTTT.

Here the CDR3 reads CASSLGPSGRPNEQFF. CDR3 DNA sequence: TGTGCCAGCAGTTTAGGTCCTAGCGGGAGGCCCAATGAGCAGTTCTTC. The genes are TRBV28 and TRBJ2-1; TRBD2 aligns across 11 bases. This CDR3 is built from 16 residues. After removal of 2 bases from V and 6 bases from J, the junction contained 6 bases not matched to a gene. Per the germline V gene, CDR1 is MDHEN and CDR2 is SYDVKM.

Regarding this clone: One end of the junction does not line up with germline, which may come from a read error. CDR3 DNA: TGTGCTAGCAGCTTTGTGAGCGGGGGGGCCGTCGGGGAGCTGTTTTTT. Translated, it gives CASSFVSGGAVGELFF. This chain links TRBV7-7 with TRBJ2-2; TRBD2 agrees at 10 bases. This CDR3 region has 16 residues. Germline V CDR1 and CDR2: SSHAT, FNYEAQ (reference sequence).

The chain joins TRBV13 to TRBJ2-1; 13 nucleotides agree with TRBD2. Germline loops: CDR1 PRHDT, CDR2 FYEKMQ (reference sequence). The CDR3 totals 19 residues. V lost 5 bases to trimming and J lost 3 bases; unmatched junction nucleotides: 13. The CDR3 region is CASSAPWGTSGKDYNEQFF. The CDR3 coding sequence is TGTGCCAGCAGCGCGCCCTGGGGGACTAGCGGGAAAGACTACAATGAGCAGTTCTTC.

V is TRBV18 and J is TRBJ1-4; maybe TRBD1 (5 bases). This CDR3 spans 14 amino acids. The germline V gene encodes CDR1 KGHSH and CDR2 LQKENI. Trimming pared 4 bases from V and 6 bases from J, leaving 12 bases between. The CDR3 loop reads CASSRAQVDEKLFF. DNA of the CDR3: TGTGCCAGCTCACGGGCACAGGTTGATGAAAAACTGTTTTTT. The full variable domain, in which reference TRBV18 and TRBJ1-4 provide the parts outside the CDR3, is NAGVMQNPRHLVRRRGQEARLRCSPMKGHSHVYWYRQLPEEGLKFMVYLQKENIIDESGMPKERFSAEFPKEGPSILRIQQVVRGDSAAYFCASSRAQVDEKLFFGSGTQLSVL.

The sample holds a few counts of this clone. The chain has TRBV10-3 and TRBJ2-3; tentatively, D is TRBD2 (5 bases). The V end lost 0 bases, the J end lost 0 bases, and 10 bases lay between the germline ends. The CDR3 is made up of 16 amino acids. From germline, CDR1 is ENHRY and CDR2 SYGVKD. CDR3 nucleotide sequence: TGTGCCATCAGTGAGTCGGAGCGGCCTAGCACAGATACGCAGTATTTT. It specifies CAISESERPSTDTQYF.

This rearrangement joins TRBV10-3 to TRBJ1-5; 8 positions match TRBD1. CDR3 length equals 16 residues. Germline CDR1 ENHRY, CDR2 SYGVKD. The V segment lost 3 bases and the J segment 6 bases; nucleotides outside the gene matches: 10. The CDR3 nucleotides read TGTGCCATCAGTGATTTCGGACAGGGAGGTGTTCAGCCCCAGCATTTT. This sequence encodes CAISDFGQGGVQPQHF.

V usage is TRBV7-2 and J usage is TRBJ2-5, with 8 bases matching TRBD2. The CDR3 covers 17 residues. V was pared by 1 base and J by 4 bases, with 11 bases of the junction left unmatched. In germline, CDR1 is SGHTA, CDR2 FQGNSA. DNA of the CDR3: TGTGCCAGCAGCTTAGTGGCCCTTAACGCGGGGGGAGAGACCCAGTACTTC. Its protein is CASSLVALNAGGETQYF.

The table lists this clone with a few counts. The chain joins TRBV10-3 to TRBJ1-2, with D possibly being TRBD1 (5 bases). The CDR3 sequence is 14 residues long. The V and J ends lost 4 bases and 2 bases respectively, with 11 bases between them. Germline lookup yields CDR1 ENHRY and CDR2 SYGVKD. The CDR3 loop is CAISGNGGNYGYTF. DNA of the CDR3: TGTGCCATCAGTGGAAACGGGGGGAACTATGGCTACACCTTC.

The chain employs TRBV10-3 and TRBJ2-3, with 7 nucleotides matching TRBD1. Germline V gene data show CDR1 as ENHRY and CDR2 as SYGVKD. CDR3 length: 15 residues. J gave up 2 bases and V 5 bases, and 7 bases lay outside the gene matches. The CDR3 region is CAISPGQDPTDTQYF. In DNA form, the CDR3 reads TGTGCCATCAGTCCCGGACAGGACCCCACAGATACGCAGTATTTT.

The rearrangement uses TRBV5-6 and TRBJ1-1, with D tentatively TRBD1 (6 bases). This CDR3 is 19 amino acids long. V lost 3 bases, J lost 0 bases, and 24 bases lay in between. The V gene's germline CDR1 is SGHDT and CDR2 YYEEEE. CDR3 in amino acids: CASSSTADSTFDLNTEAFF. The CDR3 nucleotides are TGTGCCAGCAGCTCTACTGCGGACAGCACATTTGATTTGAACACTGAAGCTTTCTTT.

This clone was seen a handful of times. This chain joins TRBV7-8 and TRBJ2-5, with 10 bases fitting TRBD2. This CDR3 comprises 16 residues. The germline V gene encodes CDR1 SGHVS and CDR2 FQNEAQ. Losses at the gene ends were 1 base for V and 5 bases for J; bases not matched to a gene: 7. The CDR3 region has the DNA TGTGCCAGCAGCTTAGAATCCGGGACTAGCGACGAGACCCAGTACTTC. This translates into CASSLESGTSDETQYF.

DNA of the CDR3: TGTGCCAGTACCTCCGACAGGGGGCCGGAAAAACTGTTTTTT. It specifies CASTSDRGPEKLFF. The chain combines TRBV19 with TRBJ1-4, with 10 bases matching TRBD1. This CDR3 comprises 14 residues. The germline V gene has CDR1 LNHDA and CDR2 SQIVND (reference sequence). V dropped 7 bases and J dropped 8; count of bases not matched to a gene: 7. Supplemented by reference TRBV19 and TRBJ1-4, the full variable domain reads DGGITQSPKYLFRKEGQNVTLSCEQNLNHDAMYWYRQDPGQGLRLIYYSQIVNDFQKGDIAEGYSVSREKKESFPLTVTSAQKNPTAFYLCASTSDRGPEKLFFGSGTQLSVL.

This chain joins TRBV4-1 and TRBJ1-3; D not certain. V was pared by 1 base and J by 4 bases, with 17 bases between. The CDR3 extends over 17 amino acids. Germline V gene sequence: CDR1 MGHRA, CDR2 YSYEKL. The CDR3 region is CASSQAPPTQKGNTIYF. DNA for the CDR3: TGCGCCAGCAGCCAAGCCCCCCCCACACAGAAAGGAAACACCATATATTTT.

This chain joins TRBV12-5 and TRBJ2-3, with 9 bases lining up with TRBD1. V gave up 4 bases and J gave up 4 bases; unmatched junction bases: 9. The germline V gene encodes CDR1 LGHNT and CDR2 FRNRAP. There are 16 residues in the CDR3. The CDR3 here is CASGSGLGQGPDTQYF. Written as DNA, the CDR3 is TGTGCTAGTGGTTCCGGTCTGGGACAGGGCCCAGATACGCAGTATTTT.

In its sample, this clone was seen a few times. The gene calls are TRBV2 and TRBJ1-6, with no clear D. The CDR3 extends over 12 amino acids. Per germline, CDR1 SNHLY and CDR2 FYNNEI. V shed 2 bases and J shed 6 bases, with 2 bases lying between them. Written as DNA, the CDR3 is TGTGCCAGCAGTGAACGTAATTCACCCCTCCACTTT. Translating it yields CASSERNSPLHF. The full variable domain, its missing parts supplied by reference TRBV2 and TRBJ1-6, is EPEVTQTPSHQVTQMGQEVILRCVPISNHLYFYWYRQILGQKVEFLVSFYNNEISEKSEIFDDQFSVERPDGSNFTLKIRSTKLEDSAMYFCASSERNSPLHFGNGTRLTVT.

J is TRBJ2-1 and V is TRBV16, with a weak D call TRBD1 (6 bases). The V and J ends lost 0 bases and 7 bases respectively, with 13 bases between them. This CDR3 comprises 15 residues. Per germline, CDR1 KGHSY and CDR2 FQNENV. CDR3 in amino acids: CASSQSQGLLNEQFF. For the CDR3, the DNA is TGTGCCAGCAGCCAATCACAGGGTTTGTTAAATGAGCAGTTCTTC.

This clone has a handful of counts. The chain uses TRBV15 and TRBJ1-2; 8 bases match TRBD1. Trimming cost V 0 bases and J 7 bases; bases outside gene matches: 10. The CDR3 runs to 16 residues. In germline, CDR1 is LNHNV, CDR2 YYDKDF (reference sequence). The CDR3 DNA reads TGTGCCACCAGCAGAGAAGGGACAGGCCAAAGTCTTGGCTACACCTTC. This codes for CATSREGTGQSLGYTF.

J is TRBJ1-4 and V is TRBV28; tentatively, D is TRBD1 (5 bases). Germline V lookup: CDR1 MDHEN, CDR2 SYDVKM. This CDR3 region has 13 residues. The V end was cut by 3 bases, the J end by 7 bases, with 9 bases between. The CDR3 coding sequence is TGTGCCAGCAGTTTTTCGCAGGGTGAAAAACTGTTTTTT. Residues: CASSFSQGEKLFF.

The CDR3 sequence is CASSQARLGTEQFF. The CDR3 DNA sequence: TGCGCCAGCAGCCAAGCAAGGCTCGGGACAGAGCAGTTCTTC. This chain connects TRBV4-3 to TRBJ2-1; possible D gene TRBD1, 6 bases. The CDR3 totals 14 residues. Germline V gene data show CDR1 as LGHNA and CDR2 as YSLEER. Trimming cost V 1 base and J 10 bases, with 14 bases left between them.

The rearrangement uses TRBV4-2 and TRBJ2-1; 7 bases agree with TRBD2. This CDR3 comprises 17 residues. Looked up from germline, CDR1 is LGHNA and CDR2 is YNFKEQ. After removal of 0 bases from V and 4 bases from J, the junction contained 9 bases not matched to a gene. The CDR3 DNA is TGTGCCAGCAGCCAAGATTTCGGCGGGGAGGGTTACAATGAGCAGTTCTTC. Amino acids: CASSQDFGGEGYNEQFF.

This sequence joins TRBV11-3 and TRBJ2-1, with D maybe TRBD2 (5 bases). V lost 2 bases and J 7 bases, leaving 21 bases between the germline ends. Germline loops: CDR1 SGHNT, CDR2 YENEEA. The CDR3 sequence is 17 residues long. CDR3 amino acids: CASSLRKKRYSINEQFF. CDR3 bases: TGTGCCAGCAGCTTAAGAAAAAAGCGGTATTCAATAAATGAGCAGTTCTTC.

The chain joins TRBV2 to TRBJ1-5; D not resolved. Germline CDR1 reads SNHLY; CDR2 reads FYNNEI. V lost 3 bases to trimming and J lost 4 bases, with 10 bases between them. The CDR3 consists of 14 residues. The CDR3, as DNA: TGTGCCAGCAGTGATGAACAGCCGAATCAGCCCCAGCATTTT. Its translation is CASSDEQPNQPQHF.

The V gene is TRBV9, the J gene TRBJ2-7, with no clear D. Deletions cut 4 bases from V and 2 bases from J, with 25 bases between. Germline assignment: CDR1 SGDLS and CDR2 YYNGEE. This CDR3 spans 18 amino acids. The CDR3 sequence: CASSSHLPGSSTPYEQYF. The CDR3 nucleotides are TGTGCCAGCAGCTCTCATCTTCCCGGGTCCTCAACCCCCTACGAGCAGTACTTC.

The genes are TRBV5-4 and TRBJ2-7; 8 bases fit TRBD1. J was trimmed by 2 bases and V by 4 bases; bases with no gene match: 5. The CDR3 is made up of 14 amino acids. Germline V CDR1 and CDR2: SGHNT, YYREEE (reference sequence). CDR3 coding DNA: TGTGCCAGCAGCCGGGACAGGTTTGCCTACGAGCAGTACTTC. This encodes CASSRDRFAYEQYF.

In this sample, this clone turned up once. The chain joins TRBV29-1 to TRBJ2-5; TRBD2 matches at 9 bases. CDR1 is SQVTM, CDR2 ANQGSEA, per germline. The CDR3 loop spans 14 amino acids. V was pared by 7 bases and J by 7 bases, with 13 bases of the junction left unmatched. CDR3 DNA: TGCAGCGCCGCGGAGCGGGGGGATAGGGGGACCCAGTACTTC. Protein product: CSAAERGDRGTQYF. Using reference TRBV29-1 and TRBJ2-5 for the parts outside the CDR3, the full variable domain is SAVISQKPSRDICQRGTSLTIQCQVDSQVTMMFWYRQQPGQSLTLIATANQGSEATYESGFVIDKFPISRPNLTFSTLTVSNMSPEDSSIYLCSAAERGDRGTQYFGPGTRLLVL.

The V gene is TRBV6-2 or TRBV6-3, the J gene TRBJ1-5; 11 nucleotides line up with TRBD1. The CDR3 has 14 amino acids. J lost 6 bases, V lost 6 bases, and 4 bases had no gene match. Germline V gives CDR1 MNHEY, CDR2 SVGEGT. CDR3: CASSRTGGGQPQHF. The CDR3 DNA reads as TGTGCCAGCAGCCGGACAGGGGGCGGTCAGCCCCAGCATTTT.

This clone was seen only once. The chain uses TRBV27 and TRBJ1-5; 8 positions match TRBD1. CDR1 and CDR2 (germline): MNHEY, SMNVEV (reference sequence). V dropped 7 bases and J dropped 11; count of bases not matched to a gene: 10. The CDR3 covers 13 residues. The CDR3 region is CASTKGQAATQHF. The CDR3 bases are TGTGCCAGCACCAAGGGACAGGCCGCCACCCAGCATTTT.

The V and J genes are TRBV10-3 and TRBJ2-7, with TRBD1 identical over 8 bases. CDR1 ENHRY and CDR2 SYGVKD come from the germline V gene. The CDR3 covers 11 residues. Unmatched junction bases numbered 3, after V lost 8 bases and J lost 6 bases. CDR3 sequence reads: CAIDRGGEQYF. CDR3 sequence (DNA): TGTGCCATCGACAGGGGAGGCGAGCAGTACTTC.